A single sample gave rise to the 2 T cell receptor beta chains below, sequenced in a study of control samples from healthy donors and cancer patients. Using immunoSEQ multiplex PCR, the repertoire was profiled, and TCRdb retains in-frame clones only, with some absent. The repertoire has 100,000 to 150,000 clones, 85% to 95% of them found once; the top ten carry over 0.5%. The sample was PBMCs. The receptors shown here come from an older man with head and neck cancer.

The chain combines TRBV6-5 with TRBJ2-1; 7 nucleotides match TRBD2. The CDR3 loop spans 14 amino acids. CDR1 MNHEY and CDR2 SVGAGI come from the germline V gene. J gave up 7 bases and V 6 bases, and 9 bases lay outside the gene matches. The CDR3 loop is CASSGLAVPNEQFF. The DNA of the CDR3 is TGTGCCAGCAGCGGGCTAGCGGTACCTAATGAGCAGTTCTTC.

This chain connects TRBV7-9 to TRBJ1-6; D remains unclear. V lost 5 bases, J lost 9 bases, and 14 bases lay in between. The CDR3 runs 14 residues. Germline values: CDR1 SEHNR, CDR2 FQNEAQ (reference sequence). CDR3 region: CASSPWETGSPLHF. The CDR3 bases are TGTGCCAGCAGCCCGTGGGAAACGGGTTCACCCCTCCACTTT.